The sequence of this TCR beta chain was determined in a study of T cell repertoires in cytomegalovirus infection. Study at large: The public TCR beta signatures pointed to both CMV infection and matching HLA type.

Each CDR3 protein gets one entry after TCRdb re-called the reads with MiXCR. The sample yields hundreds of thousands of distinct CDR3 sequences, under 40% seen once. V was trimmed by 4 bases and J by 2 bases, leaving 17 bases between them. The germline V gene has CDR1 LNHDA and CDR2 SQIVND (reference sequence). This CDR3 region has 16 residues. A few counts support this clonotype. Antigen unknown. Study results and caveats: It was HLA-C-restricted CMV-specific TCR beta clonotypes that dominated the response ex vivo. Carriage of CMV together with the relevant HLA was identifiable through cumulative public TCR beta family frequency.

Sequencing used PBMCs. This sequence originates from a human donor in good health (CMV status not recorded). Some clones in this sample may be carry-over from other donors' samples. The chain combines TRBV19 with TRBJ1-1; unclear D gene. The CDR3 DNA reads as TGTGCCAGTAGTAGAGGCCCCCGGGCTACCAACACTGAAGCTTTCTTT. Translating gives CASSRGPRATNTEAFF.